This T cell receptor (beta chain) originates from a study of cytomegalovirus exposure and HLA in healthy donors. Study-level findings and limits: An analysis done earlier found most TCR beta V segments productive about 90% or about 30% of the time. Only CMV serostatus was available as immune exposure information.

The PCR employed 60 Vbeta primers together with 13 Jbeta primers. The protocol was immunoSEQ multiplex PCR, while the TCRdb copy is restricted to in-frame clones and leaves out a portion. The data show about 110,000 clones, around 78% seen once. V lost 3 bases and J lost 2; bases outside the gene matches: 8. Per germline, CDR1 ENHRY and CDR2 SYGVKD. This CDR3 spans 16 amino acids. This clone was seen repeatedly, ten times or more. Antigen unknown. The source material was PBMCs. This receptor was obtained from a male donor in good health and CMV-seronegative. The chain links TRBV10-3 to TRBJ2-3; 7 bases fit TRBD2. The CDR3 DNA follows: TGTGCCATCAGTGACGGACGCGGGAGACCCACAGATACGCAGTATTTT. It codes for CAISDGRGRPTDTQYF.